This TCR beta chain is drawn from a study of blood T cell repertoires in COVID-19. Study details: Both acute and convalescent COVID-19 samples were obtained from the United States, Italy and Spain. T cells, B-cell-depleted T cells, or PBMCs provided the cDNA or gDNA that served as material.

Germline assignment: CDR1 DFQATT and CDR2 SNEGSKA (reference sequence). The CDR3 runs to 16 residues. Trimming took 3 bases from V and 4 from J; bases not matched to a gene: 11. Methods used by the authors: Reference gene primers were amplified, and this amplification served to estimate nucleated cell counts. Generated by immunoSEQ multiplex PCR, the TCRdb table keeps only in-frame clones and is missing some. That table gives V, J and clone size, and the DNA gave D and trimming. This table holds about 65,000 clones, roughly 77% found once. The chain employs TRBV20-1 and TRBJ1-2, with 10 bases matching TRBD1. The origin of this receptor is a man at least 80 years old with acute or convalescent COVID-19. What was sequenced was peripheral blood. In DNA, the CDR3 is TGCAGTGCTAGTATTGGTAGACAGGGGGCGGGCTATGGCTACACCTTC. This encodes CSASIGRQGAGYGYTF.